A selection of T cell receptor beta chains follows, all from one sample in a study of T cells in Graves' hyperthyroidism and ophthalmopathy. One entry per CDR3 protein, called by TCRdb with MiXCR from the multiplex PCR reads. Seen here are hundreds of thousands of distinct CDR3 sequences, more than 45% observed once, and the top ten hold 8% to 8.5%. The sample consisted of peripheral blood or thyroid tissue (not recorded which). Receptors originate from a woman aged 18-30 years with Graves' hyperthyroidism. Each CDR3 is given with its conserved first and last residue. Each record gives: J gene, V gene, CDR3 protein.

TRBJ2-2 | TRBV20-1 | CSARLGGGANTGELFF
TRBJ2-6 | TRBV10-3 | CASSEHRYSGANVLTF
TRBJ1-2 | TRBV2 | CASSSHRGQGYGYTF
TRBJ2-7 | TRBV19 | CASSIDPRYSYEQYF
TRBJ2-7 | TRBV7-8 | CASSAWDREQYF
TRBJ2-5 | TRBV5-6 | CASSPYFEETQYF
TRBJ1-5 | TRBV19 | CASSTLDRGQGQPQHF
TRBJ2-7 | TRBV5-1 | CASSNGSSSREQYF
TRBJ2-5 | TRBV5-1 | CASSLSGGAPGWETQYF
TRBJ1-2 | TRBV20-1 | CSARGGQINYGYTF
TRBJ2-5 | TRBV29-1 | CSVAGDSGGETQYF
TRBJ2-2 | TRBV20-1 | CSARPELANTGELFF
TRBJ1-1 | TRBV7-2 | CASSSLGATTEAFF
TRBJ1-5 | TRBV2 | CASSEVSQRNQPQHF
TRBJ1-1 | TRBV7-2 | CASKGERAFF
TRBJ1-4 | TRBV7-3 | CASSLEAGSGEKLFF
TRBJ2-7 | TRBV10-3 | CAISESSLVGQGPYEQYF
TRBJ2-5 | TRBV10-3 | CAISEPTHGRETQYF
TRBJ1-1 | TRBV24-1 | CATSGVGDEAFF
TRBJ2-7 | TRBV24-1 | CATSDRTSGYEQYF
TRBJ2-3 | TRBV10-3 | CAISEGGDTQYF
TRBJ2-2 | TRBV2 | CASSKQATGELFF
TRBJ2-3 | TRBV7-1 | CASSSRQTDTQYF